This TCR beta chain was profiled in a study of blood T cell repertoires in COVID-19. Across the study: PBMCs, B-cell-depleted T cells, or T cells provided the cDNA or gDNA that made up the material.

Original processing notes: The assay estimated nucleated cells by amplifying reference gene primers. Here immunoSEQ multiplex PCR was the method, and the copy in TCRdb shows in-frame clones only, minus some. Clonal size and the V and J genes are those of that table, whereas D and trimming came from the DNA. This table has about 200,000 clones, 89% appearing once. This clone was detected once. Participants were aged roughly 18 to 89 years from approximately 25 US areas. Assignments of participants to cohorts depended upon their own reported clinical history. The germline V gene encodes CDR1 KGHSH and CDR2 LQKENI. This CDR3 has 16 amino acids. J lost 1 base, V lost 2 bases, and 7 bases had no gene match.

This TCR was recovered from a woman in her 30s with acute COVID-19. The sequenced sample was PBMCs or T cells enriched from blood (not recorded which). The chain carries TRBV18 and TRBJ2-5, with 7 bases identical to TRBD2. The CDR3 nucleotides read TGTGCCAGCTCACCAAGAACCGGGGGGTTCCAAGAGACCCAGTACTTC. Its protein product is CASSPRTGGFQETQYF.